The 29 T cell receptor beta chains presented below share a single source sample, sequenced in a study of blood T cell repertoires in COVID-19 (dated by TCRdb to about 2020). Receptor amplification or capture employed the immunoSEQ multiplex PCR assay. Sourced from immuneACCESS, this table was stored by TCRdb with only in-frame sequences that have V and J called. A share of the clones is absent; for the studies checked, an unresolved V gene accounts for under half, and the remainder has no known explanation. Recorded for this sample are tens of thousands of clones; roughly 91% of them occurred a single time. The ten largest clones capture 6.5% to 8% of the sample. The sample was peripheral blood. The receptors originated from a man between 45 and 60 years old with active COVID-19.

This chain connects TRBV21-1 to TRBJ1-1; no check of the table's D call, TRBD1, against the DNA was made. TRBV21-1 counts as a pseudogene. The CDR3 runs 14 residues. In DNA, the CDR3 is TGTGCCAGCAGCGGGTATCAGGGGAACAGAGGAGCTTTCTTT. Translating gives CASSGYQGNRGAFF.

The rearrangement uses TRBV6-5 and TRBJ1-1; TRBD1 agrees at 8 bases. This CDR3 has 15 residues. Germline V gene sequence: CDR1 MNHEY, CDR2 SVGAGI. The trim removed 5 bases at V and 5 bases at J, leaving 10 bases unmatched. CDR3: CASSRGTGSGTEAFF. The CDR3, as DNA: TGTGCCAGCAGTCGGGGGACAGGTAGTGGTACTGAAGCTTTCTTT.

The chain is built from TRBV3-1 (or the pseudogene TRBV3-2) and TRBJ2-2; no firm D call. With 4 bases removed from V and 5 bases from J, the gap between germline ends came to 14 bases. CDR1 and CDR2 (germline): LGHDT, YNNKEL (reference sequence). The CDR3 is 15 residues long. This CDR3 reads CASSPTQGRTGELFF. Written as DNA, the CDR3 is TGTGCCAGCAGCCCGACACAAGGAAGAACCGGGGAGCTGTTTTTT.

The chain has TRBV5-1 and TRBJ2-4; 7 bases are a match to TRBD1. Germline CDR1 and CDR2: SGHRS and YFSETQ. Trimming cost V 3 bases and J 7 bases; bases outside gene matches: 10. CDR3 length: 15 residues. The CDR3: CASSSDVTGANIQYF. CDR3 sequence (DNA): TGCGCCAGCAGCTCAGACGTCACAGGGGCGAACATTCAGTACTTC.

This chain links TRBV7-3 with TRBJ2-3; TRBD2 matches 10 bases. J was trimmed by 5 bases and V by 3 bases; bases with no gene match: 8. This CDR3 is built from 16 residues. The V gene's germline CDR1 is SGHTA and CDR2 FQGTGA. In nucleotides, the CDR3 is TGTGCCAGCAGCTTGATCAGCGGGGGGGCGAGAGATACGCAGTATTTT. This sequence encodes CASSLISGGARDTQYF.

This chain connects TRBV10-2 to TRBJ2-1; TRBD2 agrees at 11 bases. This CDR3 has 13 amino acids. From germline, CDR1 is WSHSY and CDR2 SAAADI. With 4 bases clipped from V and 13 bases from J, the junction kept 6 bases outside the gene matches. The CDR3 region has the DNA TGCGCCAGCAGTGTTGAGACTAGCGGGGTACAGTTCTTC. Amino acids: CASSVETSGVQFF.

This clone was found a few times. The genes are TRBV7-9 and TRBJ1-2; a weak D match, TRBD1 (5 bases). Germline V gene sequence: CDR1 SEHNR, CDR2 FQNEAQ (reference sequence). V gave up 6 bases and J gave up 3 bases, with 20 bases separating them. The CDR3 is made up of 16 amino acids. The CDR3 sequence: CASRSGGRQLDYGYTF. DNA for the CDR3: TGTGCCAGCAGAAGCGGGGGAAGACAGTTAGACTATGGCTACACCTTC.

The chain couples TRBV4-1 to TRBJ2-7, with D possibly being TRBD2 (5 bases). The V gene lost 0 bases and the J gene lost 4 bases, with 13 bases spanning the gap. CDR1 and CDR2 (germline): MGHRA, YSYEKL. This CDR3 is built from 15 residues. In DNA, the CDR3 is TGCGCCAGCAGCCAAGAAAGTGAGGGTTTTTACGAGCAGTACTTC. Residues: CASSQESEGFYEQYF.

The rearrangement joins TRBV28 to TRBJ2-7; no firm D call. CDR3 length equals 11 residues. V was pared by 3 bases and J by 8 bases, with 8 bases between. Germline V gene data show CDR1 as MDHEN and CDR2 as SYDVKM. The chain's CDR3 is CASSLAYQQYF. Written as DNA, the CDR3 is TGTGCCAGCAGTTTGGCTTATCAGCAGTACTTC.

This clone was seen once. CDR3 coding DNA: TGTGCCAGCAGCGTAGAATCCGGGTATAATGAGCAGTTCTTC. It is translated as CASSVESGYNEQFF. The V call is TRBV9, the J call TRBJ2-1, with unresolved D. CDR1 SGDLS and CDR2 YYNGEE come from the germline V gene. CDR3 size: 14 residues. The germline V and J ends were trimmed by 0 bases and 7 bases, with 11 bases remaining between them.

This clone occurred once. This chain uses TRBV19 with TRBJ2-2; tentatively, D is TRBD1 (5 bases). CDR1 and CDR2 from the germline V gene are LNHDA and SQIVND (reference sequence). The length of the CDR3 is 15 residues. The V and J ends lost 6 bases and 2 bases respectively, with 13 bases between them. The CDR3 region has the DNA TGTGCCAGTAGGACAGCAGGGCTTAACACCGGGGAGCTGTTTTTT. Amino acid sequence: CASRTAGLNTGELFF.

The chain combines TRBV6-2 or TRBV6-3 with TRBJ2-4; the D gene is possibly TRBD1 (6 bases). The ends were cut back, 4 bases at V and 0 bases at J, with 19 bases in the middle. The germline CDR1 and CDR2 sequences are MNHEY and SVGEGT. The CDR3 covers 18 residues. The CDR3 coding sequence is TGTGCCAGCAGTTTCCCGTATACAGGGATACAAGCCAAAAACATTCAGTACTTC. As protein: CASSFPYTGIQAKNIQYF.

The chain uses TRBV28 and TRBJ1-1; D gene unclear. Germline lookup yields CDR1 MDHEN and CDR2 SYDVKM. Trimming pared 2 bases from V and 2 bases from J, leaving 6 bases between. The CDR3 runs 13 residues. In DNA, the CDR3 is TGTGCCAGCAGTTTAGAGCGAAACACTGAAGCTTTCTTT. Its translation is CASSLERNTEAFF.

This sequence joins TRBV28 and TRBJ1-5, with 8 bases fitting TRBD1. V dropped 5 bases and J dropped 2; count of bases not matched to a gene: 8. The CDR3 totals 16 residues. CDR1 and CDR2 (germline): MDHEN, SYDVKM. CDR3 DNA sequence: TGTGCCAGCAGTCCTCCGGGACAGGATCGCAATCAGCCCCAGCATTTT. It translates to CASSPPGQDRNQPQHF.

V gene TRBV6-5 combines with J gene TRBJ2-3; 7 bases fit TRBD1. The CDR3 is made up of 15 amino acids. The V segment lost 3 bases and the J segment 1 base; nucleotides outside the gene matches: 4. Germline CDR1 is MNHEY and CDR2 is SVGAGI. As DNA, the CDR3 is TGTGCCAGCAGTTATAGCCAGGGGGGCACAGATACGCAGTATTTT. It translates to CASSYSQGGTDTQYF.

CDR3 in amino acids: CASSYKQGGSTEAFF. The CDR3 DNA follows: TGTGCCAGCAGTTACAAACAGGGTGGGAGTACTGAAGCTTTCTTT. The genes are TRBV6-2 or TRBV6-3 and TRBJ1-1; D is possibly TRBD1 (6 bases). Trimming removed 2 bases at V and 5 bases at J, with 15 bases between. Germline loops: CDR1 MNHEY, CDR2 SVGEGT. The CDR3 has 15 amino acids.

This rearrangement joins TRBV3-1 (or the pseudogene TRBV3-2) to TRBJ1-2, with 7 bases identical to TRBD1. The ends lost 5 bases at V and 5 bases at J; junction bases unmatched: 8. The CDR3 is 14 amino acids. In germline, CDR1 is LGHDT, CDR2 YNNKEL (reference sequence). The CDR3 here is CASSLRQGWYGYTF. The CDR3 DNA reads TGTGCCAGCAGCTTAAGACAGGGATGGTATGGCTACACCTTC.

J is TRBJ2-7 and V is TRBV9, with TRBD2 matching 14 bases. CDR3 length: 15 residues. Germline V gene lookup returns CDR1 SGDLS and CDR2 YYNGEE. J lost 9 bases, V lost 3 bases, and 8 bases had no gene match. The CDR3 loop reads CASSAGLAGVRGQYF. CDR3 DNA sequence: TGTGCCAGCAGCGCGGGACTAGCGGGAGTAAGAGGGCAGTACTTC.

The chain joins TRBV27 to TRBJ2-5; 9 nucleotides align to TRBD1. V lost 3 bases, J lost 5 bases, and 10 bases stayed unmatched. Germline lookup yields CDR1 MNHEY and CDR2 SMNVEV (reference sequence). The CDR3 spans 16 residues. The CDR3 loop is CASSFFWTGEWETQYF. Written as DNA, the CDR3 is TGTGCCAGCAGTTTTTTTTGGACAGGGGAGTGGGAGACCCAGTACTTC.

The J gene is TRBJ1-2, the V gene TRBV4-3; D is possibly TRBD1 (5 bases). The CDR3 is 15 amino acids. CDR1 is LGHNA and CDR2 is YSLEER in the germline V gene. Deletions cut 4 bases from V and 1 base from J, with 13 bases between. Here the CDR3 reads CASSPAGGLNYGYTF. CDR3 sequence (DNA): TGCGCCAGCAGCCCGGCCGGGGGTCTTAACTATGGCTACACCTTC.

V is TRBV7-2 and J is TRBJ2-2; TRBD2 matches at 7 bases. The length of the CDR3 is 16 residues. Trimming removed 3 bases from V and 0 bases from J; junction bases left unmatched: 4. From germline, CDR1 is SGHTA and CDR2 FQGNSA. The chain's CDR3 is CASSFHLAANTGELFF. Written as DNA, the CDR3 is TGTGCCAGCAGCTTCCACCTAGCGGCGAACACCGGGGAGCTGTTTTTT.

To note about this clone: A junction end diverges from the germline sequence, so it may reflect a read error. This chain joins TRBV5-1 and TRBJ2-5; 9 bases line up with TRBD2. Germline CDR1 reads SGHRS; CDR2 reads YFSETQ. The CDR3 is 16 amino acids. This chain's CDR3 is CASNLGGGAFQETQYF. The CDR3 DNA sequence: TGCGCCAGCAACTTGGGCGGGGGGGCCTTTCAAGAGACCCAGTACTTC.

The CDR3 sequence: CASSDTRYSYEQYF. In DNA form, the CDR3 reads TGTGCCAGCAGTGACACCCGCTACTCCTACGAGCAGTACTTC. The chain links TRBV6-4 to TRBJ2-7; D is uncertain. From germline, CDR1 is MRHNA and CDR2 SNTAGT. The CDR3 covers 14 residues. The germline V and J ends were trimmed by 2 bases and 0 bases, with 8 bases remaining between them.

The chain joins TRBV5-1 to TRBJ2-5, with 9 bases identical to TRBD2. The CDR3 has 16 residues. Losses at the gene ends were 0 bases for V and 2 bases for J; bases not matched to a gene: 5. Germline-derived CDR1 and CDR2 are SGHRS and YFSETQ. This CDR3 is CASSLGASGGQETQYF. DNA for the CDR3: TGCGCCAGCAGCTTGGGAGCAAGCGGGGGGCAAGAGACCCAGTACTTC.

The V call is TRBV12-5, the J call TRBJ2-3, with 10 nucleotides matching TRBD1. CDR3 size: 16 residues. Per the germline V gene, CDR1 is LGHNT and CDR2 is FRNRAP. The J segment lost 3 bases and the V segment lost 1 base, leaving 4 bases of the junction unmatched. CDR3 bases: TGTGCTAGTGGTTTGGGGACAGGGGGTTATACAGATACGCAGTATTTT. This gives the protein CASGLGTGGYTDTQYF.

The chain links TRBV5-6 to TRBJ2-7; TRBD1 might be the D (6 bases). Deletions cut 4 bases from V and 5 bases from J, with 16 bases between. This CDR3 spans 14 amino acids. CDR1 is SGHDT, CDR2 YYEEEE, per germline. The CDR3 spells CASSGTGFGNEQYF. In DNA, the CDR3 is TGTGCCAGCAGCGGTACAGGGTTTGGGAACGAGCAGTACTTC.

The chain is built from TRBV19 and TRBJ2-7; the match to TRBD1 covers 10 bases. The germline gives CDR1 LNHDA, CDR2 SQIVND (reference sequence). V trimming: 4 bases; J trimming: 2 bases; junction bases outside the gene matches: 5. The CDR3 sequence is 15 residues long. CDR3 bases: TGTGCCAGTAGTAGTACCGGGACAGGGGCCTACGAGCAGTACTTC. Its protein product is CASSSTGTGAYEQYF.

This sequence joins TRBV5-1 and TRBJ2-5; TRBD1 agrees at 9 bases. The CDR3 loop spans 15 amino acids. The ends lost 4 bases at V and 4 bases at J; junction bases unmatched: 8. Germline V CDR1 and CDR2: SGHRS, YFSETQ. The CDR3 DNA sequence: TGCGCCAGCAGCACACAACTACAGGGGGCAGAGACCCAGTACTTC. As protein: CASSTQLQGAETQYF.

This chain uses TRBV7-9 with TRBJ1-1; D ambiguous. The CDR3 covers 14 residues. The germline V gene has CDR1 SEHNR and CDR2 FQNEAQ (reference sequence). The germline V and J ends were trimmed by 0 bases and 2 bases, with 7 bases remaining between them. This CDR3 is CASSLASPNTEAFF. The CDR3 region has the DNA TGTGCCAGCAGCTTAGCATCCCCTAACACTGAAGCTTTCTTT.